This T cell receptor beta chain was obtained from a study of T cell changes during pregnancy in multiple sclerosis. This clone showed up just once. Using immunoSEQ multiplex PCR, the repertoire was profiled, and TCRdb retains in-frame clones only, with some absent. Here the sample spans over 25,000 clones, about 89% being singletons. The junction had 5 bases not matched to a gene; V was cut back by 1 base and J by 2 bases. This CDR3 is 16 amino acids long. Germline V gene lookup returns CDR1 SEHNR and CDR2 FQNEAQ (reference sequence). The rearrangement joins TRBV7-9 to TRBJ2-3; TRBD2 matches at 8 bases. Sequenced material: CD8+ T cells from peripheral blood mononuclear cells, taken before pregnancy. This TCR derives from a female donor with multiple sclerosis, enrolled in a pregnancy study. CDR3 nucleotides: TGTGCCAGCAGCTTAGACGGGAGGGCCAACACAGATACGCAGTATTTT. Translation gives CASSLDGRANTDTQYF.